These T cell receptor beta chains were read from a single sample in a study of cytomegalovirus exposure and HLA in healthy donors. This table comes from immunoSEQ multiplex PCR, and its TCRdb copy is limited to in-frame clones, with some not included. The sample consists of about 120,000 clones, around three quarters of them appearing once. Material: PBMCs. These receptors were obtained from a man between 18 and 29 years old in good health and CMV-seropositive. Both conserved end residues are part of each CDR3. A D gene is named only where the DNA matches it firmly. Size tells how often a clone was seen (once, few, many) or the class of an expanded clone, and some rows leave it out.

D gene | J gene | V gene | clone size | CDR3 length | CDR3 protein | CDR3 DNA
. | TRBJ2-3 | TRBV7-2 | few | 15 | CASSLASGGTDTQYF | TGTGCCAGCAGCTTAGCATCTGGAGGCACAGATACGCAGTATTTT
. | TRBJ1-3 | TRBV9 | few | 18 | CASRHLGGEAPSGNTIYF | TGTGCCAGCAGGCATCTGGGGGGGGAGGCTCCCTCTGGAAACACCATATATTTT
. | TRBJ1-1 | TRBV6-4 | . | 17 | CASSDRRGPLMNTEAFF | TGTGCCAGCAGTGACCGACGCGGCCCTCTGATGAACACTGAAGCTTTCTTT
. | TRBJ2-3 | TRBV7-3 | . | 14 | CASSFVGVTDTQYF | TGTGCCAGCAGCTTCGTGGGAGTCACAGATACGCAGTATTTT
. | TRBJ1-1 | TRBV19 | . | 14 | CASTWGQMNTEAFF | TGTGCCAGTACCTGGGGGCAGATGAACACTGAAGCTTTCTTT
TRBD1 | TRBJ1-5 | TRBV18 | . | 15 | CASSPPGQGGQPQHF | TGTGCCAGCTCACCTCCGGGACAGGGAGGTCAGCCCCAGCATTTT
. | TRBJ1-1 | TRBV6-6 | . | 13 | CASNGILNTEAFF | TGTGCCAGCAATGGCATTCTGAACACTGAAGCTTTCTTT
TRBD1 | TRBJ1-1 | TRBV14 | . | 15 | CASSHRDRENTEAFF | TGTGCCAGCAGCCATCGGGACAGAGAGAACACTGAAGCTTTCTTT
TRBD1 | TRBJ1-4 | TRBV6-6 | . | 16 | CASSLPGQGAREKLFF | TGTGCCAGCAGTTTACCGGGACAGGGGGCTCGTGAAAAACTGTTTTTT
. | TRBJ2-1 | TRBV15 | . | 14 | CATSRDWAGYEQFF | TGTGCCACCAGCAGAGATTGGGCAGGGTATGAGCAGTTCTTC
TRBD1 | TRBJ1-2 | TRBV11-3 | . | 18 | CASSLDGAQGASNYGYTF | TGTGCCAGCAGCTTAGATGGGGCACAGGGGGCAAGTAACTATGGCTACACCTTC
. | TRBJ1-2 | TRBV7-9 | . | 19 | CASSPFDFARDTFWDGYTF | TGTGCCAGCAGCCCCTTCGACTTTGCCCGGGACACTTTCTGGGACGGCTACACCTTC
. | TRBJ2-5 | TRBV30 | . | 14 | CAWSQWAGQETQYF | TGTGCCTGGAGTCAGTGGGCAGGCCAAGAGACCCAGTACTTC
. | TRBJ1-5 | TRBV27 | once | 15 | CASSSLDSSNQPQHF | TGTGCCAGCAGTTCACTTGACAGTAGCAATCAGCCCCAGCATTTT
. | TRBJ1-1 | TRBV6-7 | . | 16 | CASRLLLGTLNTEAFF | TGTGCCAGCAGACTTCTTCTCGGGACTTTGAACACTGAAGCTTTCTTT
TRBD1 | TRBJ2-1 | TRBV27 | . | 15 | CASSSLGTGYNEQFF | TGTGCCAGCAGTTCCCTCGGGACAGGGTACAATGAGCAGTTCTTC
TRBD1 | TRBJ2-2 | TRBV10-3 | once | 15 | CAISRQGAATGELFF | TGTGCCATCAGTAGACAGGGGGCGGCCACCGGGGAGCTGTTTTTT
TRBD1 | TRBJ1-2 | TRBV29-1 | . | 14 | CSVEGTDRDYGYTF | TGCAGCGTTGAAGGGACGGACAGGGACTATGGCTACACCTTC
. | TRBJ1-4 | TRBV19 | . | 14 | CASSRSQNNEKLFF | TGTGCCAGTAGTAGATCACAGAATAATGAAAAACTGTTTTTT
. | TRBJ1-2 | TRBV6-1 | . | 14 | CASREGGHGGGYTF | TGTGCCAGCAGGGAGGGGGGGCACGGGGGTGGCTACACCTTC
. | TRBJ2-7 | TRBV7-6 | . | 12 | CASSSLPDQQYF | TGTGCCAGCAGCTCACTCCCCGATCAGCAGTACTTC
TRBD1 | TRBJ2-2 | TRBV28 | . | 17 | CASSLFWGQQNTGELFF | TGTGCCAGCAGTTTATTCTGGGGACAGCAGAACACCGGGGAGCTGTTTTTT
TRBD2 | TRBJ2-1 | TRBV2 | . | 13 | CASLADPYNEQFF | TGTGCCAGCCTAGCGGACCCCTACAATGAGCAGTTCTTC
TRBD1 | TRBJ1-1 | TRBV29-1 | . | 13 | CSVGDSPDTEAFF | TGCAGCGTTGGGGACAGCCCGGACACTGAAGCTTTCTTT
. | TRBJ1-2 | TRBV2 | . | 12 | CASSEGRGSYTF | TGTGCCAGCAGTGAAGGTCGGGGTAGTTACACCTTC
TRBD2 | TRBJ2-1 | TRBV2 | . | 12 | CASSAQREGGIF | TGTGCCAGCAGTGCTCAGCGGGAGGGCGGGATCTTC